This is a list of T cell receptor beta chains from one sample in a study of blood T cell dynamics during melanoma immunotherapy. The repertoire was sequenced with immunoSEQ multiplex PCR; TCRdb's copy has only in-frame clones and lacks some. This table holds 9,500 or so clones, 89% found once. Here the sequenced sample was blood, taken from a patient treated with checkpoint blockade. These receptor sequences come from a human donor with melanoma. Each CDR3 is given with its conserved first and last residue. D genes are given only for firm matches. The size field is filled for only some rows; it gives once, few, many or a size class.

CDR3aa	CDR3nt	abundance	v_gene	d_gene	j_gene
CASRDRYSTDTQYF	TGTGCCAGCAGGGACAGGTACTCCACAGATACGCAGTATTTT	.	TRBV6-1	TRBD1	TRBJ2-3
CASSETGNSNQPQHF	TGTGCCAGCAGTGAGACAGGCAATAGCAATCAGCCCCAGCATTTT	.	TRBV2	.	TRBJ1-5
CASSIQGANTGELFF	TGTGCCAGTAGTATCCAGGGCGCGAACACCGGGGAGCTGTTTTTT	.	TRBV19	.	TRBJ2-2
CASTSSGNTIYF	TGTGCCAGCACTTCCTCTGGAAACACCATATATTTT	.	TRBV6-5	.	TRBJ1-3
CASSVLRTGGTDTQYF	TGCGCCAGCAGCGTACTCCGGACAGGGGGCACAGATACGCAGTATTTT	.	TRBV5-1	TRBD1	TRBJ2-3
CASSMTGGETQYF	TGTGCCAGTAGCATGACAGGGGGAGAGACCCAGTACTTC	.	TRBV19	TRBD1	TRBJ2-5
CASSSRDRVFYEQYF	TGTGCCAGCAGTTCCCGGGACAGGGTATTCTACGAGCAGTACTTC	.	TRBV28	TRBD1	TRBJ2-7
CASSPTQGAGGSPLHF	TGTGCCAGCAGCCCCACACAGGGGGCAGGTGGTTCACCCCTCCACTTT	.	TRBV5-4	TRBD1	TRBJ1-6
CASSLGGSSYNEQFF	TGTGCCAGCAGTTTAGGGGGGAGCTCCTACAATGAGCAGTTCTTC	.	TRBV28	.	TRBJ2-1
CATALSGTNYGYTF	TGTGCCACCGCCCTATCGGGGACTAACTATGGCTACACCTTC	.	TRBV27	.	TRBJ1-2
CASSLSGNQETQYF	TGTGCCAGCAGCTTGTCAGGGAACCAAGAGACCCAGTACTTC	.	TRBV7-6	.	TRBJ2-5
CASSAGTSSYNEQFF	TGTGCCAGCAGCGCCGGGACTAGTTCCTACAATGAGCAGTTCTTC	.	TRBV9	TRBD2	TRBJ2-1
CAALRDPNQPQHF	TGTGCCGCCCTCCGGGACCCAAATCAGCCCCAGCATTTT	.	TRBV6-1	.	TRBJ1-5
CASQPGPHANYGYTF	TGTGCCAGCCAACCGGGACCCCACGCTAACTATGGCTACACCTTC	.	TRBV19	.	TRBJ1-2
CAWSVRSRGYGYTF	TGTGCCTGGAGTGTACGCTCCAGAGGGTATGGCTACACCTTC	.	TRBV30	.	TRBJ1-2
CASSAQGTDEQYF	TGTGCCAGCAGCGCACAAGGGACGGACGAGCAGTACTTC	.	TRBV7-9	.	TRBJ2-7
CATSRVGNGIQYF	TGTGCCACCAGCAGAGTCGGCAACGGCATTCAGTACTTC	.	TRBV15	.	TRBJ2-4
CASSQQGQGNQPQHF	TGTGCCAGCAGCCAACAGGGTCAGGGCAATCAGCCCCAGCATTTT	.	TRBV7-2	.	TRBJ1-5
CASSQRVKGLAFSGANVLTF	TGTGCCAGCAGCCAAAGGGTAAAGGGACTGGCCTTCTCTGGGGCCAACGTCCTGACTTTC	few	TRBV14	.	TRBJ2-6
CASSLGRGDGEQYF	TGTGCCAGCAGCTTAGGCAGGGGGGACGGCGAGCAGTACTTC	.	TRBV7-9	.	TRBJ2-7
CASIRDTEAFF	TGTGCCAGCATTCGGGACACTGAAGCTTTCTTT	.	TRBV6-6	.	TRBJ1-1
CASSLAGEQFF	TGTGCCAGCAGCTTAGCGGGTGAGCAGTTCTTC	.	TRBV7-2	.	TRBJ2-1
CASTTRGGNLYSNQPQHF	TGTGCCAGTACAACCCGAGGAGGTAACCTTTATAGCAATCAGCCCCAGCATTTT	.	TRBV19	.	TRBJ1-5
CASSTGLTQETQYF	TGTGCCAGCAGTACTGGGCTGACCCAAGAGACCCAGTACTTC	.	TRBV5-4	.	TRBJ2-5
CASSPRTGGQNSPLHF	TGTGCCAGCAGTCCAAGGACAGGGGGACAGAATTCACCCCTCCACTTT	.	TRBV28	TRBD1	TRBJ1-6
CASSPTSGRPVDTGELFF	TGTGCCAGCTCACCTACTAGCGGGCGGCCCGTGGACACCGGGGAGCTGTTTTTT	.	TRBV18	TRBD2	TRBJ2-2
CASSSRQERDTDTQYF	TGTGCCAGCAGTTCTCGACAGGAGAGGGACACAGATACGCAGTATTTT	.	TRBV28	.	TRBJ2-3
CASSTGRAYEQYF	TGTGCCAGCAGTACCGGGAGGGCCTACGAGCAGTACTTC	once	TRBV7-9	TRBD2	TRBJ2-7
CASSIDRALSGEQYF	TGTGCCAGCAGCATAGACAGGGCCCTTTCGGGAGAGCAGTACTTC	.	TRBV27	TRBD1	TRBJ2-7
CASTWGVNTEAFF	TGTGCCAGCACGTGGGGGGTGAACACTGAAGCTTTCTTT	.	TRBV25-1	.	TRBJ1-1
CASSTAAGIGYEQYF	TGCGCCAGCAGTACCGCAGCGGGTATCGGTTACGAGCAGTACTTC	.	TRBV4-3	.	TRBJ2-7
CASSSLVPDGYTF	TGTGCCAGCAGTTCCCTCGTCCCGGATGGCTACACCTTC	.	TRBV28	.	TRBJ1-2
CASSLAGNRVLGYGYTF	TGTGCCAGCAGCTTGGCGGGTAACAGGGTTTTGGGCTATGGCTACACCTTC	.	TRBV11-2	.	TRBJ1-2
CASSRSVAGGQGYEQYF	TGTGCCAGCAGCCGGTCGGTAGCGGGAGGGCAGGGGTACGAGCAGTACTTC	.	TRBV7-2	TRBD2	TRBJ2-7
CASSESRGGSETQYF	TGTGCCAGCAGTGAATCCCGTGGGGGCTCAGAGACCCAGTACTTC	.	TRBV25-1	.	TRBJ2-5
CASKEGGDQPQHF	TGTGCCAGCAAGGAGGGAGGGGATCAGCCCCAGCATTTT	.	TRBV6-1	.	TRBJ1-5
CASSLGQARVYTF	TGTGCCAGCAGCTTAGGGCAGGCACGCGTCTACACCTTC	.	TRBV7-2	.	TRBJ1-2
CASSQGLAGVGEQYF	TGTGCCAGCAGCCAAGGACTAGCGGGAGTAGGCGAGCAGTACTTC	once	TRBV4-2	TRBD2	TRBJ2-7
CASSQLDSSNEQFF	TGTGCCAGCAGCCAACTGGACAGTTCGAATGAGCAGTTCTTC	.	TRBV13	.	TRBJ2-1
CASSIQWGSYNEQFF	TGTGCCAGTAGTATTCAATGGGGCTCCTACAATGAGCAGTTCTTC	.	TRBV19	.	TRBJ2-1
CASSNPGQNYGYTF	TGTGCCAGCAGTAACCCGGGACAGAACTATGGCTACACCTTC	.	TRBV28	TRBD1	TRBJ1-2
CASSLSGTYEQYF	TGTGCCAGCAGCTTATCAGGAACCTACGAGCAGTACTTC	.	TRBV7-9	.	TRBJ2-7
CASSEFGEGTAFF	TGTGCCAGCAGTGAATTCGGAGAGGGGACGGCTTTCTTT	.	TRBV25-1	.	TRBJ1-1
CASSSAEGGVAEAFF	TGTGCCAGCAGCTCCGCGGAGGGTGGCGTGGCTGAAGCTTTCTTT	.	TRBV11-2	.	TRBJ1-1
CASSPDGGGEETQYF	TGCGCCAGCAGCCCTGACGGCGGGGGTGAGGAGACCCAGTACTTC	.	TRBV4-1	TRBD2	TRBJ2-5